These 9 T cell receptor beta chains share one sample of origin, sequenced in a study of T-cell reconstitution after alpha-beta-depleted transplantation in children (dated by TCRdb to the mid-2010s). According to the study, the label for this sample's treatment or condition signals: allogeneic hematopoietic cell transplantation with graft depleted of TCRalphabeta T cells and CD19 B cells. The protocol used for the library was PCR. The sequencer listed for this sample is Illumina HiSeq 2500. TCR library preparation used molecular barcoding, with unique molecular identifiers applied to normalize quantification of the TCRbeta repertoire. In-frame beta chains were kept once TCRdb had trimmed the public reads at Q25 with fastp and called clones with MiXCR. Rows with one shared CDR3 protein collapse into an entry with the most common genes and DNA. This sample comprises around 300,000 distinct CDR3 sequences, about 7.3% of them detected only once. Clones ranked in the top ten supply 9.1% of the sample.

Broader findings and caveats from the paper: The frequencies of hyperexpanded clones fell over the following months, and after one year, T-cell counts and TCRbeta diversity were mostly attributed to newly produced T cells.

For these receptors, no antigen is known. This specimen consisted of peripheral blood, obtained 360 days after TCRalphabeta/CD19-depleted stem cell transplant. The origin of the receptors is a female patient aged 2 to 10 who had a stem cell transplant for Fanconi anemia, so the T cells may come from the graft donor.

This clonotype came up many times. The CDR3, as DNA: TGTGCCAGCAGCCCAGCGGGTAGCTACAATGAGCAGTTCTTC. It encodes CASSPAGSYNEQFF. The rearrangement joins TRBV7-2 to TRBJ2-1; weak D call: TRBD2 (6 bases). V dropped 5 bases and J dropped 3 bases, with 11 bases sitting between them. The CDR3 totals 14 residues. CDR1 and CDR2 (germline): SGHTA, FQGNSA.

The table lists this clonotype with many counts. The genes are TRBV20-1 and TRBJ1-6, with D maybe TRBD1 (6 bases). The germline CDR1 and CDR2 sequences are DFQATT and SNEGSKA (reference sequence). The CDR3 spans 14 residues. Trimming took 5 bases from V and 2 from J, leaving 10 bases between them. CDR3 sequence reads: CSAEQGPYNSPLHF. Here the CDR3 DNA reads TGCAGTGCTGAACAGGGTCCCTATAATTCACCCCTCCACTTT.

This clonotype was counted at least ten times. This chain links TRBV29-1 with TRBJ2-5; D uncertain. The CDR3 totals 11 residues. The germline V gene has CDR1 SQVTM and CDR2 ANQGSEA. V was shortened by 2 bases and J by 5 bases, with 6 bases between the two germline ends. Here the CDR3 DNA reads TGCAGCGTTGAACCACCGGAGACCCAGTACTTC. This sequence encodes CSVEPPETQYF.

The chain carries TRBV10-3 and TRBJ1-4; 10 bases are shared with TRBD1. The CDR3 has 14 amino acids. CDR1 and CDR2 (germline): ENHRY, SYGVKD. J lost 8 bases, V lost 10 bases, and 10 bases had no gene match. DNA of the CDR3: TGTGCCACCGCGAGCGGACAGGGGGAGGAAAAACTGTTTTTT. This gives the protein CATASGQGEEKLFF.

This clonotype was found many times. The chain joins TRBV20-1 to TRBJ2-3; 9 positions agree with TRBD1. The V segment lost 7 bases and the J segment 8 bases; nucleotides outside the gene matches: 10. Germline CDR1 DFQATT, CDR2 SNEGSKA (reference sequence). The CDR3 is 13 amino acids. CDR3 sequence: CSGTDRGQGTQYF. CDR3 DNA sequence: TGCAGTGGGACGGACAGGGGTCAGGGTACGCAGTATTTT.

This clonotype was detected many times. The chain employs TRBV28 and TRBJ1-1, with D tentatively TRBD1 (5 bases). This CDR3 comprises 14 residues. The V end lost 5 bases, the J end lost 2 bases, and 12 bases lay between the germline ends. Per the germline V gene, CDR1 is MDHEN and CDR2 is SYDVKM. Here the CDR3 reads CASSLTTDNTEAFF. The CDR3 region has the DNA TGTGCCAGCAGTCTCACGACAGACAACACTGAAGCTTTCTTT.

This clonotype was seen at least ten times. The rearrangement uses TRBV7-2 and TRBJ1-2, with a weak D call TRBD1 (5 bases). Trimming took 1 base from V and 3 from J, leaving 9 bases between them. CDR3 length: 14 residues. Germline CDR1 reads SGHTA; CDR2 reads FQGNSA. The CDR3, as DNA: TGTGCCAGCAGCTTAGGAGGGGCGTACTATGGCTACACCTTC. Its translation is CASSLGGAYYGYTF.

In this sample, this clonotype turned up many times. The chain is built from TRBV9 and TRBJ2-2; the D gene is possibly TRBD2 (6 bases). Per germline, CDR1 SGDLS and CDR2 YYNGEE. V lost 2 bases to trimming and J lost 1 base, with 9 bases between them. CDR3 length: 15 residues. CDR3 nucleotide sequence: TGTGCCAGCAGCGTCCTAGCGCAGAACACCGGGGAGCTGTTTTTT. Encoded protein: CASSVLAQNTGELFF.

This clonotype was seen at least ten times. The V call is TRBV12-3 or TRBV12-4, the J call TRBJ1-1; D might be TRBD1 (6 bases). Trimming took off 7 bases at V and 1 base at J, with 10 bases between the two ends. CDR3 length: 13 amino acids. The CDR3 region has the DNA TGTGCCAGCACCGAGACAGGGAACACTGAAGCTTTCTTT. Translating gives CASTETGNTEAFF.